The sequence of this T cell receptor beta chain was determined in a study of shared clonotypes between healthy human individuals. The study, taken as a whole, reports: There were few donors, and this limited the genetic and exposure-history diversity represented.

Trimming cost V 7 bases and J 0 bases, with 13 bases left between them. Germline loops: CDR1 MDHEN, CDR2 SYDVKM. The CDR3 covers 15 residues. Only Caucasian adults living in Nashville, Tennessee served as donors. Splitting the CD4+ cells yielded a CD45RA+ naive subset and a CD45RA-negative memory subset. Remarks on this clone: Its specificity is not known.

Produced via immunoSEQ multiplex PCR; TCRdb's table is partial and in-frame only. The top ten hold approximately 0.067% of the sample, which has roughly 520,000 clones, roughly 95% seen once. The sequenced sample consisted of naive CD4+ T cells sorted from blood. The sample's subset: CD45RA+ positively selected. J is TRBJ1-3 and V is TRBV28; perhaps TRBD1 as D (6 bases). This TCR was recovered from a woman aged 25 to 39 in good health. The CDR3 DNA reads as TGTGCCAGCATCAGACAGGCCAGCTCTGGAAACACCATATATTTT. Protein: CASIRQASSGNTIYF.